A selection of T cell receptor beta chains follows, all from one sample in a study of regulatory T cells. Produced via immunoSEQ multiplex PCR; TCRdb's table is partial and in-frame only. The data contain around 15,000 clones, approximately 80% of them seen just once; the ten biggest clones take up approximately 8%. Sequencing was performed on conventional CD4+ T cells sorted from blood. These receptors all come from a person aged 25 to 45 with CD3G deficiency. Each CDR3 is given with its conserved first and last residue. The D gene is left open where the match is weak. Clone size is not always given. Where it is, it says once, few, many or a class for expanded clones.

j_call clone_size v_call d_call cdr3_nt cdr3_aa
TRBJ1-2 - TRBV10-3 - TGTGCCATCAGTAGTAGGGCGGCTATTGGCTACACCTTC CAISSRAAIGYTF
TRBJ2-1 few TRBV28 - TGTGCCAGCAGTCCCACGGGCCGGGGATTTGGCAATGAGCAGTTCTTC CASSPTGRGFGNEQFF
TRBJ2-3 - TRBV7-9 - TGTGCCAGCAGCTTAGTCGGTTACCGGGATACGCAGTATTTT CASSLVGYRDTQYF
TRBJ2-1 once TRBV7-9 - TGTGCCAGCAGCCTAGGAGGGGCAGGGACTAATGAGCAGTTCTTC CASSLGGAGTNEQFF
TRBJ2-7 - TRBV18 - TGTGCCAGCTCAGCTGCTTGGGCTCACGAGCAGTACTTC CASSAAWAHEQYF
TRBJ2-1 - TRBV5-1 TRBD1 TGCGCCAGCAGCCCCGGCGGCCAGGGGGCCAATGAGCAGTTCTTC CASSPGGQGANEQFF
TRBJ2-5 - TRBV7-9 - TGTGCCAGCAGCTCGGCCGGGACCGTCGCGGAGACCCAGTACTTC CASSSAGTVAETQYF
TRBJ1-6 - TRBV28 - TGTGCCAGCAGCCTTCGGAGGGGCAGTTCCTATAATTCACCCCTCCACTTT CASSLRRGSSYNSPLHF
TRBJ1-1 - TRBV7-8 TRBD1 TGTGCCAGCAGCTTAAGACAGGGGGGAATTCACACTGAAGCTTTCTTT CASSLRQGGIHTEAFF
TRBJ2-3 - TRBV28 TRBD2 TGTGCCAGCAGTTTTTGGACTAGCGGGGGGGCCGGCACAGATACGCAGTATTTT CASSFWTSGGAGTDTQYF
TRBJ1-1 few TRBV6-1 TRBD1 TGTGCCAGCAGTGAATGGGGACAGGGGAACACTGAAGCTTTCTTT CASSEWGQGNTEAFF
TRBJ2-4 once TRBV6-6 - TGTGCCAGCAGGTCAAAGGCCAAAAACATTCAGTACTTC CASRSKAKNIQYF
TRBJ2-3 - TRBV7-8 - TGTGCCAGCAGCTTAGCGGGGATCGCAGATACGCAGTATTTT CASSLAGIADTQYF
TRBJ2-7 - TRBV7-2 TRBD1 TGTGCCAGCAGCTCCGACAGGGGACGGGGGGAGCAGTACTTC CASSSDRGRGEQYF
TRBJ2-7 few TRBV6-8 - TGTGCCAGCAGTGAACGAGGGACTCTATACGAGCAGTACTTC CASSERGTLYEQYF
TRBJ1-5 - TRBV28 - TGTGCCAGCAGTTTATTACAGGGCAATCAGCCCCAGCATTTT CASSLLQGNQPQHF
TRBJ2-2 once TRBV6-9 - TGTGCCAGCAGGAGCGACAGGAACACCGGGGAGCTGTTTTTT CASRSDRNTGELFF
TRBJ2-1 - TRBV6-1 TRBD1 TGTGCCAGCAGTGAAATCGGGAAGGCAGGGGGCTGGGGTGAGCAGTTCTTC CASSEIGKAGGWGEQFF
TRBJ2-7 - TRBV6-1 - TGTGCCAGCAGTCGGGACGACACCTACGAGCAGTACTTC CASSRDDTYEQYF
TRBJ1-2 - TRBV6-1 - TGTGCCAGCAGTGAATCAACAAGCTATGGCTACACCTTC CASSESTSYGYTF
TRBJ1-1 - TRBV5-1 TRBD1 TGCGCCAGCAGCTCGGGACAGGGCCCCGCTGAAGCTTTCTTT CASSSGQGPAEAFF
TRBJ2-1 - TRBV9 - TGTGCCAGCAGCGTAGGCGCCCGGGATGAGCAGTTCTTC CASSVGARDEQFF
TRBJ1-6 - TRBV28 - TGTGCCAGCAGTTTCGCAGGAGCGTCCTATAATTCACCCCTCCACTTT CASSFAGASYNSPLHF
TRBJ2-7 - TRBV6-1 TRBD1 TGTGCCAGCAGTAATCCGGGACAGGGGACCTACGAGCAGTACTTC CASSNPGQGTYEQYF
TRBJ2-7 - TRBV19 TRBD1 TGTGCCAGTCGACAGGGGCTTTTTGGGGAGCAGTACTTC CASRQGLFGEQYF
TRBJ1-3 - TRBV6-6 - TGTGCCAGCAGTTACCAGAGGGGCTCTTCTGGAAACACCATATATTTT CASSYQRGSSGNTIYF
TRBJ1-6 - TRBV6-6 - TGTGCCAGCAGCCTCCAGGGACGAGGCTCACCCCTCCACTTT CASSLQGRGSPLHF
TRBJ2-6 - TRBV6-1 - TGTGCCAGCAGTGAAGCAACCGCAAGTACTGGGGCCAACGTCCTGACTTTC CASSEATASTGANVLTF
TRBJ2-7 - TRBV28 TRBD1 TGTGCCAGCAGTTCCACAGGGACAGGTCGATCCTCCTACGAGCAGTACTTC CASSSTGTGRSSYEQYF
TRBJ1-2 once TRBV28 - TGTGCCAGCAGTTGGGGGAGAGGGGGGTCGAAATTTGGCTACACCTTC CASSWGRGGSKFGYTF